This is a list of T cell receptor beta chains from one sample in a study of identical twins. TCRdb itself ran the 5' RACE reads through MiXCR, one entry per CDR3 protein. Of fewer than 250,000 distinct CDR3 sequences in the sample, less than 10% were seen once. The specimen was memory (CD45RO+) T cells sorted from blood. Receptors originate from a woman aged 18-29 years in good health. CDR3s include the opening cysteine and the closing phenylalanine or tryptophan. A D gene is named only where the DNA matches it firmly. Size is stated for part of the rows, as once, few or many counts, or as a class when the clone is expanded.

>TRBJ1-4|few|TRBV7-8|-
CASSSPCGDLFF
TGTGCCAGCAGCTCCCCGTGTGGGGACCTGTTTTTT
>TRBJ2-4|-|TRBV12-5|TRBD1
CASGLSRDRILLAKNIQYF
TGTGCTAGTGGCCTCTCCCGGGACAGAATACTTCTAGCCAAAAACATTCAGTACTTC
>TRBJ1-1|many|TRBV20-1|-
CSALPGGGNTEAFF
TGCAGTGCTCTGCCTGGAGGGGGGAACACTGAAGCTTTCTTT
>TRBJ2-1|few|TRBV5-1|-
CASSLVSGMDNEQFF
TGCGCCAGCAGCTTGGTGTCGGGAATGGACAATGAGCAGTTCTTC
>TRBJ1-6|many|TRBV6-5|-
CASSYGGHSPLHF
TGTGCCAGCAGTTACGGGGGGCACTCACCCCTCCACTTT
>TRBJ1-2|many|TRBV20-1|-
CSAENPDSRYTF
TGCAGTGCCGAAAACCCAGACAGCCGCTACACCTTC
>TRBJ1-1|many|TRBV6-2/TRBV6-3|-
CASGTRAQNTEAFF
TGTGCCAGCGGCACCCGGGCCCAGAACACTGAAGCTTTCTTT
>TRBJ2-3|-|TRBV7-8|TRBD2
CASSFKRGPDTQYF
TGTGCCAGCAGCTTTAAGCGGGGTCCCGATACGCAGTATTTT
>TRBJ2-1|-|TRBV14|TRBD2
CASSQSLSGRLYNEQFF
TGTGCCAGCAGCCAGTCGCTTAGCGGGAGGCTATACAATGAGCAGTTCTTC
>TRBJ2-1|-|TRBV7-2|TRBD2
CASSLKLASNNEQFF
TGTGCCAGCAGCTTAAAACTAGCGTCAAACAATGAGCAGTTCTTC
>TRBJ2-1|many|TRBV7-2|TRBD2
CASSRNELAGATEQFF
TGTGCCAGCAGCAGGAACGAGCTAGCGGGAGCCACTGAGCAGTTCTTC
>TRBJ2-1|-|TRBV11-1|-
CASSPRTTVNYNEQFF
TGTGCCAGCAGCCCAAGAACGACAGTTAACTACAATGAGCAGTTCTTC
>TRBJ2-7|once|TRBV5-1|-
CASSYRAGPSSYEQYF
TGCGCCAGCAGCTACCGGGCAGGGCCGAGCTCCTACGAGCAGTACTTC
>TRBJ2-5|many|TRBV10-3|-
CAISEGWGMETQYF
TGTGCCATCAGTGAGGGGTGGGGGATGGAGACCCAGTACTTC
>TRBJ2-1|-|TRBV20-1|-
CSARQAGNEQFF
TGCAGTGCTAGACAGGCCGGGAATGAGCAGTTCTTC
>TRBJ1-1|-|TRBV25-1|-
CASSANRGTRAFF
TGTGCCAGCAGCGCCAACCGCGGGACAAGGGCTTTCTTT
>TRBJ1-6|-|TRBV7-9|-
CASSAGLGSSYNSPLHF
TGTGCCAGCAGCGCCGGACTTGGAAGTTCCTATAATTCACCCCTCCACTTT
>TRBJ1-6|-|TRBV3-1|-
CASSQGRINSPLHF
TGTGCCAGCAGCCAAGGACGGATTAATTCACCCCTCCACTTT
>TRBJ2-7|-|TRBV7-2|TRBD2
CASSLVAGSYEQYF
TGTGCCAGCAGCTTAGTAGCGGGGTCCTACGAGCAGTACTTC
>TRBJ1-2|few|TRBV18|TRBD1
CASSGTATYGYTF
TGTGCCAGCTCCGGGACAGCCACTTATGGCTACACCTTC
>TRBJ2-4|-|TRBV11-3|TRBD1
CASSLARLGQGRDIQYF
TGTGCCAGCAGCTTAGCCCGCTTGGGACAGGGGAGGGACATTCAGTACTTC
>TRBJ2-1|many|TRBV29-1|-
CSGKRNYPYNEQFF
TGCAGCGGGAAGCGGAACTACCCCTACAATGAGCAGTTCTTC
>TRBJ2-7|-|TRBV20-1|TRBD1
CSARASTGTGHEQYF
TGCAGTGCTAGAGCCTCGACAGGGACGGGTCACGAGCAGTACTTC
>TRBJ2-5|-|TRBV5-6|TRBD1
CASSFWTGGETQYF
TGTGCCAGCAGCTTCTGGACAGGCGGGGAGACCCAGTACTTC
>TRBJ2-5|-|TRBV7-8|TRBD1
CASSLAGTEETQYF
TGTGCCAGCAGCTTAGCAGGGACAGAGGAGACCCAGTACTTC
>TRBJ1-1|-|TRBV7-8|TRBD1
CASSFSGTVNTEAFF
TGTGCCAGCAGCTTTTCCGGGACAGTTAACACTGAAGCTTTCTTT
>TRBJ2-7|-|TRBV3-1|TRBD1
CASRKGQGAYEQYF
TGTGCCAGCAGAAAGGGACAGGGGGCTTACGAGCAGTACTTC
>TRBJ2-1|many|TRBV5-1|-
CASSLAGGAGNEQFF
TGCGCCAGCAGCTTGGCTGGGGGAGCGGGCAATGAGCAGTTCTTC
>TRBJ1-2|-|TRBV20-1|-
CSAPAGTRTNGYTF
TGCAGTGCTCCCGCGGGGACCCGGACCAATGGCTACACCTTC
>TRBJ1-5|-|TRBV12-3/TRBV12-4|-
CASSFEGDQPQHF
TGTGCCAGCAGTTTTGAGGGGGACCAGCCCCAGCATTTT
>TRBJ2-5|few|TRBV12-3/TRBV12-4|-
CASSFTETQYF
TGTGCCAGCAGTTTCACAGAGACCCAGTACTTC
>TRBJ1-2|few|TRBV5-1|-
CASSSLEERYTF
TGCGCCAGCTCGTCACTCGAAGAGCGCTACACCTTC
>TRBJ2-2|few|TRBV6-1|-
CASTQGGGELFF
TGTGCCAGCACCCAAGGAGGGGGGGAGCTGTTTTTT
>TRBJ2-7|few|TRBV12-3/TRBV12-4|TRBD1
CASSSILRDRGDEQYF
TGTGCCAGCAGCTCGATCCTCCGGGACAGGGGAGACGAGCAGTACTTC
>TRBJ1-1|few|TRBV5-6|TRBD1
CASSLGTGMNTEAFF
TGTGCCAGCAGCTTGGGGACAGGGATGAACACTGAAGCTTTCTTT
>TRBJ2-1|-|TRBV25-1|-
CASSESQAGGYNEQFF
TGTGCCAGCAGTGAGTCCCAAGCGGGCGGTTACAATGAGCAGTTCTTC
>TRBJ1-2|-|TRBV28|-
CASDGNYGYTF
TGTGCGAGCGATGGTAACTATGGCTACACCTTC
>TRBJ2-3|-|TRBV19|-
CASSIKGDTQYF
TGTGCCAGTAGTATCAAAGGGGATACGCAGTATTTT
>TRBJ2-7|-|TRBV5-4|-
CASSFGGGGSSYEQYF
TGTGCCAGCAGCTTTGGGGGTGGGGGGAGCTCCTACGAGCAGTACTTC
>TRBJ1-6|few|TRBV2|-
CASSEADGADSSPLHF
TGTGCCAGCAGTGAAGCGGACGGGGCGGACTCTTCTCCCCTCCACTTT
>TRBJ1-1|few|TRBV12-3/TRBV12-4|-
CASSLVWEGAFF
TGTGCCAGCAGTTTAGTCTGGGAGGGAGCTTTCTTT
>TRBJ1-4|few|TRBV18|TRBD1
CASSQQGAANEKLFF
TGTGCCAGCTCACAACAGGGGGCGGCTAATGAAAAACTGTTTTTT
>TRBJ2-3|many|TRBV29-1|TRBD1
CSVTGTGFTDTQYF
TGCAGCGTGACCGGGACAGGTTTCACAGATACGCAGTATTTT
>TRBJ2-2|-|TRBV30|-
CAWSVPGGPRGTGELFF
TGTGCCTGGAGTGTCCCAGGGGGGCCGAGAGGGACCGGGGAGCTGTTTTTT
>TRBJ1-2|few|TRBV3-1|-
CASSQLTENYGYTF
TGTGCCAGCAGCCAGTTGACAGAGAACTATGGCTACACCTTC
>TRBJ1-5|-|TRBV2|-
CASSEDGSNQPQHF
TGTGCCAGCAGTGAGGACGGTAGCAATCAGCCCCAGCATTTT
>TRBJ2-1|many|TRBV5-6|TRBD2
CASSSIQGLGYNEQFF
TGTGCCAGCAGCAGCATCCAGGGACTAGGCTACAATGAGCAGTTCTTC
>TRBJ2-1|-|TRBV15|-
CATSRDRAVQGNEQFF
TGTGCCACCAGCAGAGACAGGGCGGTCCAGGGCAATGAGCAGTTCTTC
>TRBJ2-2|-|TRBV20-1|TRBD2
CSAGNPGGATGELFF
TGCAGTGCGGGAAACCCCGGGGGGGCCACCGGGGAGCTGTTTTTT
>TRBJ2-5|many|TRBV6-1|-
CASSPVGMRQETQYF
TGTGCCAGCAGCCCAGTGGGGATGAGGCAAGAGACCCAGTACTTC
>TRBJ1-1|many|TRBV20-1|-
CSARPGGGTEAFF
TGCAGTGCTAGACCGGGGGGGGGCACTGAAGCTTTCTTT
>TRBJ2-7|-|TRBV3-1|-
CASSQAGYEQYF
TGTGCCAGCAGCCAAGCCGGCTACGAGCAGTACTTC
>TRBJ2-7|once|TRBV7-9|-
CASSLDRRFTNYEQYF
TGTGCCAGCAGCTTAGATAGGAGGTTCACGAACTACGAGCAGTACTTC